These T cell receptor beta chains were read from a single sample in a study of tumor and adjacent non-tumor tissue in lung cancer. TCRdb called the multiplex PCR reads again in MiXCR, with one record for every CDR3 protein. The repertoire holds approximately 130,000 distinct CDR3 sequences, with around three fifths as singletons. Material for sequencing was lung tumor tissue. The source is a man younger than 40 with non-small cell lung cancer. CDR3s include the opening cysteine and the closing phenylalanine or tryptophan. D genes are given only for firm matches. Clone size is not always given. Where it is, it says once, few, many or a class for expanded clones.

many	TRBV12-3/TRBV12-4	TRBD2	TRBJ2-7	CASSSMRSGRISYEQYF	TGTGCCAGCAGTTCCATGAGGAGCGGGAGGATATCCTACGAGCAGTACTTC
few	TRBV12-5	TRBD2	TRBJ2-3	CASGLTRNGGRSDTQYF	TGTGCTAGTGGTTTGACGAGAAATGGCGGGAGGTCAGATACGCAGTATTTT
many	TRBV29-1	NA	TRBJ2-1	CSVGPGHEQFF	TGCAGCGTTGGCCCGGGCCATGAGCAGTTCTTC
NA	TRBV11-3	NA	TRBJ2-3	CTSSLDQSTAAISTDTQYF	TGTACCAGCAGCTTAGATCAATCCACAGCGGCTATTAGCACAGATACGCAGTATTTT
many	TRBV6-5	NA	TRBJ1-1	CASSYSQTPAFF	TGTGCCAGCAGTTACTCACAGACGCCAGCTTTCTTT
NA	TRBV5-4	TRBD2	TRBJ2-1	CASSLGASGGFLYNEQFF	TGTGCCAGCAGCTTGGGGGCTAGCGGGGGGTTTTTATACAATGAGCAGTTCTTC
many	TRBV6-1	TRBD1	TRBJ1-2	CASSASGTDYGYTF	TGTGCCAGCAGTGCATCGGGGACAGATTATGGCTACACCTTC
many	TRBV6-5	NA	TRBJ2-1	CASSYGGAPGDEQFF	TGTGCCAGCAGTTACGGGGGGGCGCCGGGCGATGAGCAGTTCTTC
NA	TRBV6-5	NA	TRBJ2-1	CANTYSGPYTDEQFF	TGTGCCAACACTTACTCGGGACCTTATACCGATGAGCAGTTCTTC
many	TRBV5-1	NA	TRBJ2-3	CASSLDYSSTDTQYF	TGCGCCAGCAGCTTGGATTACTCTAGCACAGATACGCAGTATTTT
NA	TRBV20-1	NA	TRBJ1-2	CSTRLGARYGYTF	TGCAGTACCCGACTCGGGGCCCGGTATGGCTACACCTTC
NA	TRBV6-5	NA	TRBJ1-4	CASSFTAGPNEKLFF	TGTGCCAGCAGTTTTACAGCAGGGCCTAATGAAAAACTGTTTTTT
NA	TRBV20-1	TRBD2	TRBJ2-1	CSARVAGGHNERFF	TGCAGTGCCCGGGTGGCGGGAGGCCATAATGAGCGGTTCTTC
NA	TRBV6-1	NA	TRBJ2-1	CAIRCVGKNDQFF	TGTGCCATCCGGTGTGTGGGTAAGAATGATCAGTTCTTC
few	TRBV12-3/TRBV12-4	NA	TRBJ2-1	CASVTGKGVWNEQFF	TGTGCCAGCGTCACCGGAAAAGGGGTGTGGAATGAACAGTTCTTC
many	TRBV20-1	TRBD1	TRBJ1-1	CRAQGANTEAFF	TGCAGGGCCCAGGGGGCCAACACTGAAGCTTTCTTT
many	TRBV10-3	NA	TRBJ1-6	CAISESSGPYNSPLHF	TGTGCCATCAGTGAGTCGAGCGGCCCCTATAATTCACCCCTCCACTTT
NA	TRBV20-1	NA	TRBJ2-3	CSVPPSTATQYF	TGCAGTGTCCCCCCTAGCACAGCTACGCAGTATTTT
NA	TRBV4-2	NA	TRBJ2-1	CASSQALVSSSGNELFF	TGTGCCAGCAGCCAAGCACTGGTTTCCTCCAGCGGTAATGAGCTGTTCTTC
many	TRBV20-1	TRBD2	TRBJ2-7	CSARSLAGDSYEQYF	TGCAGTGCTAGAAGTCTAGCGGGCGACTCCTACGAGCAGTACTTC
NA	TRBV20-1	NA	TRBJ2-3	CSAEGIVGTDTRYF	TGCAGTGCCGAAGGGATAGTTGGCACAGATACGCGGTATTTT
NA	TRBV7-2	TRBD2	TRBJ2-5	CASSRAGRPETQYF	TGTGCCAGCAGCCGAGCGGGGAGGCCAGAGACCCAGTACTTC